These 19 T cell receptor beta chains share one sample of origin, sequenced in a study of T cell changes during pregnancy in multiple sclerosis. Some clones are missing from TCRdb's copy, which holds only in-frame ones; the method was immunoSEQ multiplex PCR. The sample gives 95,000 to 100,000 clones, 75% to 95% of which show up once; 2.5% to 4% is in the top ten. This specimen was peripheral blood, taken in the second trimester of pregnancy. The receptors come from a female donor with multiple sclerosis, enrolled in a pregnancy study.

This clone came up once. This rearrangement joins TRBV27 to TRBJ2-7; tentatively, D is TRBD2 (6 bases). The CDR3 is 14 amino acids. Per germline, CDR1 MNHEY and CDR2 SMNVEV (reference sequence). V lost 8 bases, J lost 2 bases, and 16 bases lay in between. The CDR3 DNA is TGTGCCAGCGTTCGGGGGAGTTATCCCTACGAGCAGTACTTC. Translated: CASVRGSYPYEQYF.

The table lists this clone with a few counts. The chain couples TRBV7-3 to TRBJ1-1; D may be TRBD1 (5 bases). The CDR3 loop spans 14 amino acids. The V end lost 7 bases, the J end lost 6 bases, and 18 bases lay between the germline ends. Germline V gene data show CDR1 as SGHTA and CDR2 as FQGTGA. The CDR3 DNA follows: TGTGCCAGCACCCATACGGAGGGGCTCGCTGAAGCTTTCTTT. It specifies CASTHTEGLAEAFF.

The V gene is TRBV4-2, the J gene TRBJ2-5, with 10 bases identical to TRBD1. With 1 base clipped from V and 5 bases from J, the junction kept 7 bases outside the gene matches. The CDR3 contains 16 residues. Germline CDR1 LGHNA, CDR2 YNFKEQ. The CDR3 coding sequence is TGTGCCAGCAGCCAAGGAAGGACAGGGGGGTATGAGACCCAGTACTTC. Translated, it gives CASSQGRTGGYETQYF.

This clone was detected only once. The chain is built from TRBV28 and TRBJ1-4; TRBD1 might be the D (5 bases). Germline CDR1 MDHEN, CDR2 SYDVKM. The ends were cut back, 4 bases at V and 0 bases at J, with 15 bases in the middle. This CDR3 has 17 residues. The CDR3 DNA reads as TGTGCCAGCAGTTCCCCGGGACTGTTAGCAACTAATGAAAAACTGTTTTTT. This translates into CASSSPGLLATNEKLFF.

The chain couples TRBV25-1 to TRBJ2-6; D may be TRBD2 (6 bases). Per the germline V gene, CDR1 is MGHDK and CDR2 is SYGVNS. This CDR3 contains 17 residues. The V end was cut by 5 bases, the J end by 0 bases, with 14 bases between. CDR3 sequence reads: CASSSGGIRSGANVLTF. The CDR3 region has the DNA TGTGCCAGCAGTAGTGGGGGGATACGCTCTGGGGCCAACGTCCTGACTTTC.

The chain combines TRBV5-1 with TRBJ2-1; TRBD2 agrees at 8 bases. The ends lost 2 bases at V and 6 bases at J; junction bases unmatched: 4. CDR1 is SGHRS and CDR2 is YFSETQ in the germline V gene. The CDR3 runs to 14 residues. This CDR3 reads CASSLAGVGNEQFF. The DNA for the CDR3 is TGCGCCAGCAGCTTAGCGGGAGTAGGCAATGAGCAGTTCTTC.

CDR3 sequence: CASSQEWGQGEGSAKNIQYF. DNA of the CDR3: TGCGCCAGCAGCCAAGAGTGGGGACAGGGGGAAGGTTCGGCCAAAAACATTCAGTACTTC. The V and J genes are TRBV4-1 and TRBJ2-4; 11 nucleotides align to TRBD1. Germline loops: CDR1 MGHRA, CDR2 YSYEKL. V trimming: 0 bases; J trimming: 1 base; junction bases outside the gene matches: 11. This CDR3 has 20 amino acids.

This clone has only one observation. V usage is TRBV29-1 and J usage is TRBJ2-5; perhaps TRBD1 as D (6 bases). CDR1 is SQVTM, CDR2 ANQGSEA, per germline. The CDR3 sequence is 12 residues long. V shed 6 bases and J shed 1 base, with 9 bases lying between them. In DNA, the CDR3 is TGCAGCGTCGCACAGGGCCAAGAGACCCAGTACTTC. It encodes CSVAQGQETQYF.

This clone was counted once. This chain links TRBV5-6 with TRBJ2-5, with no clear D. Trimming cost V 2 bases and J 5 bases, with 10 bases left between them. CDR1 is SGHDT, CDR2 YYEEEE, per germline. This CDR3 region has 13 residues. In nucleotides, the CDR3 is TGTGCCAGCAGCTTTACCACGGGTGAGACCCAGTACTTC. Translation gives CASSFTTGETQYF. Full variable domain (remainder filled in from reference TRBV5-6 and TRBJ2-5): DAGVTQSPTHLIKTRGQQVTLRCSPKSGHDTVSWYQQALGQGPQFIFQYYEEEERQRGNFPDRFSGHQFPNYSSELNVNALLLGDSALYLCASSFTTGETQYFGPGTRLLVL.

The chain links TRBV9 to TRBJ1-2; D is unresolved. V gave up 0 bases and J gave up 3 bases, with 12 bases separating them. This CDR3 has 15 residues. The germline V gene has CDR1 SGDLS and CDR2 YYNGEE. The CDR3 reads CASSVATHGDYGYTF. DNA for the CDR3: TGTGCCAGCAGCGTAGCTACTCACGGAGACTATGGCTACACCTTC.

This clone has a handful of counts. The chain employs TRBV9 and TRBJ2-6; weak D call: TRBD1 (6 bases). Germline CDR1 and CDR2: SGDLS and YYNGEE. The V end lost 0 bases, the J end lost 2 bases, and 24 bases lay between the germline ends. This CDR3 is 21 amino acids long. The CDR3 spells CASSVGVGRDKGHTGANVLTF. The CDR3 DNA reads as TGTGCCAGCAGCGTAGGGGTGGGACGGGACAAAGGACATACTGGGGCCAACGTCCTGACTTTC.

V and J are TRBV9 and TRBJ2-1; 10 nucleotides agree with TRBD2. Trimming took 0 bases from V and 10 from J; bases not matched to a gene: 4. The CDR3 is 14 amino acids. From germline, CDR1 is SGDLS and CDR2 YYNGEE. CDR3 sequence reads: CASSVESGRAEQFF. In DNA, the CDR3 is TGTGCCAGCAGCGTAGAGAGCGGGAGGGCCGAGCAGTTCTTC.

The chain links TRBV2 to TRBJ1-2; D gene uncertain. Trimming removed 7 bases at V and 0 bases at J, with 9 bases between. The CDR3 contains 13 residues. Germline V gene sequence: CDR1 SNHLY, CDR2 FYNNEI. In nucleotides, the CDR3 is TGTGCCAGCAAGGAAGCCGCTAACTATGGCTACACCTTC. It codes for CASKEAANYGYTF.

This clone was detected only once. The chain uses TRBV10-3 and TRBJ1-5; 9 bases agree with TRBD1. The CDR3 contains 13 residues. Germline CDR1 reads ENHRY; CDR2 reads SYGVKD. J was trimmed by 4 bases and V by 6 bases; bases with no gene match: 1. In DNA, the CDR3 is TGTGCCATCAGCGGGACAGGGAATCAGCCCCAGCATTTT. Its protein product is CAISGTGNQPQHF.

In its sample, this clone was seen once. This chain connects TRBV7-9 to TRBJ1-2; D remains unclear. Germline V gene lookup returns CDR1 SEHNR and CDR2 FQNEAQ (reference sequence). This CDR3 is built from 16 residues. V lost 0 bases to trimming and J lost 3 bases, with 14 bases between them. This chain's CDR3 is CASSLASEGIHYGYTF. As DNA, the CDR3 is TGTGCCAGCAGCTTAGCATCGGAGGGTATTCACTATGGCTACACCTTC.

The V gene is TRBV28, the J gene TRBJ2-7, with 13 bases that match TRBD2. The V and J ends lost 6 bases and 0 bases, in that order; junction bases with no gene match: 5. The CDR3 contains 16 residues. Germline V gene lookup returns CDR1 MDHEN and CDR2 SYDVKM. DNA for the CDR3: TGTGCCAGCAGCGGGACTAGCGGGACCTACTCCTACGAGCAGTACTTC. Its protein is CASSGTSGTYSYEQYF. The variable domain in full, with the rest retrieved from reference TRBV28 and TRBJ2-7, is DVKVTQSSRYLVKRTGEKVFLECVQDMDHENMFWYRQDPGLGLRLIYFSYDVKMKEKGDIPEGYSVSREKKERFSLILESASTNQTSMYLCASSGTSGTYSYEQYFGPGTRLTVT.

This chain uses TRBV27 with TRBJ1-2; no reliable D call. Trimming pared 8 bases from V and 0 bases from J, leaving 16 bases between. The CDR3 is 15 amino acids. CDR1 is MNHEY and CDR2 is SMNVEV in the germline V gene (reference sequence). CDR3 DNA: TGTGCCAGCGGCAGCTCCGGCGGGGCTAACTATGGCTACACCTTC. Protein product: CASGSSGGANYGYTF.

This chain joins TRBV19 and TRBJ2-7; 9 nucleotides agree with TRBD1. V trimming: 1 base; J trimming: 1 base; junction bases outside the gene matches: 2. The length of the CDR3 is 15 residues. Germline assignment: CDR1 LNHDA and CDR2 SQIVND (reference sequence). The CDR3 region has the DNA TGTGCCAGTAGTATAGCGGACAGGGGTTCCTACGAGCAGTACTTC. It encodes CASSIADRGSYEQYF. The full variable domain, completed using reference TRBV19 and TRBJ2-7, is DGGITQSPKYLFRKEGQNVTLSCEQNLNHDAMYWYRQDPGQGLRLIYYSQIVNDFQKGDIAEGYSVSREKKESFPLTVTSAQKNPTAFYLCASSIADRGSYEQYFGPGTRLTVT.

This clone was detected only a few times. The chain employs TRBV19 and TRBJ2-3; D perhaps matches TRBD2 (5 bases). The CDR3 is made up of 13 amino acids. Trimming shortened V by 2 bases and J by 3 bases, and 6 bases separated the two germline ends. In germline, CDR1 is LNHDA, CDR2 SQIVND (reference sequence). The CDR3 DNA reads as TGTGCCAGTAGTATACCGGGGACAGATACGCAGTATTTT. Translation gives CASSIPGTDTQYF. Using reference TRBV19 and TRBJ2-3 for the parts outside the CDR3, the full variable domain is DGGITQSPKYLFRKEGQNVTLSCEQNLNHDAMYWYRQDPGQGLRLIYYSQIVNDFQKGDIAEGYSVSREKKESFPLTVTSAQKNPTAFYLCASSIPGTDTQYFGPGTRLTVL.